The 14 T cell receptor beta chains below come from one sample, sequenced in a study of T cell responses to AZD1222 COVID-19 vaccine. Profiled with immunoSEQ multiplex PCR; TCRdb holds only in-frame clones, not every one. The repertoire holds 100,000 to 150,000 clones, with 90% as singletons. The source material was peripheral blood, sampled on day 0 of MenACWY control vaccination. Source of these receptors: an adult in good health.

This chain links TRBV6-5 with TRBJ1-1; D is unclear. Per germline, CDR1 MNHEY and CDR2 SVGAGI. Trimming pared 11 bases from V and 1 base from J, leaving 14 bases between. This CDR3 has 13 amino acids. As DNA, the CDR3 is TGTGCCGGTGCCGTAGAGGGGAACACTGAAGCTTTCTTT. It is translated as CAGAVEGNTEAFF.

This chain's CDR3 is CASSLDPVNQPQHF. CDR3 DNA sequence: TGTGCCAGCAGCTTGGATCCAGTCAATCAGCCCCAGCATTTT. The V call is TRBV5-4, the J call TRBJ1-5; D unclear. This CDR3 is 14 amino acids long. The germline gives CDR1 SGHNT, CDR2 YYREEE (reference sequence). The V end lost 0 bases, the J end lost 3 bases, and 7 bases lay between the germline ends.

This clone has just a few counts. The chain is built from TRBV11-3 and TRBJ2-2; 8 bases map to TRBD1. Unmatched junction bases numbered 6, after V lost 5 bases and J lost 1 base. CDR3 length: 16 amino acids. Germline V lookup: CDR1 SGHNT, CDR2 YENEEA. The CDR3 DNA reads as TGTGCCAGCAGCGACCGGGGACAGGAGAACACCGGGGAGCTGTTTTTT. Translated: CASSDRGQENTGELFF.

The rearrangement uses TRBV5-1 and TRBJ1-4; D is uncertain. Germline V lookup: CDR1 SGHRS, CDR2 YFSETQ. V was shortened by 1 base and J by 0 bases, with 13 bases between the two germline ends. The CDR3 totals 17 residues. The CDR3 here is CASSLWGGSSTNEKLFF. The DNA for the CDR3 is TGCGCCAGCAGCTTGTGGGGAGGGTCCTCAACTAATGAAAAACTGTTTTTT.

The chain couples TRBV5-6 to TRBJ1-5; D gene ambiguous. Germline assignment: CDR1 SGHDT and CDR2 YYEEEE. The CDR3 has 14 residues. V shed 4 bases and J shed 2 bases, with 10 bases lying between them. CDR3 in amino acids: CASSLVGGNQPQHF. The CDR3 DNA reads TGTGCCAGCAGCCTAGTTGGGGGCAATCAGCCCCAGCATTTT.

This chain uses TRBV6-5 with TRBJ1-6; D is perhaps TRBD1 (5 bases). The CDR3 is 12 residues long. CDR1 is MNHEY, CDR2 SVGAGI, per germline. The V and J ends lost 4 bases and 8 bases respectively, with 6 bases between them. The chain's CDR3 is CASSWGDSPLHF. As DNA, the CDR3 is TGTGCCAGCAGTTGGGGGGATTCACCCCTCCACTTT.

V usage is TRBV6-5 and J usage is TRBJ1-5; D is unresolved. CDR1 MNHEY and CDR2 SVGAGI come from the germline V gene. CDR3 size: 15 residues. Trimming removed 0 bases from V and 0 bases from J, with 6 bases in between. The CDR3 coding sequence is TGTGCCAGCAGTTACTCACCGGGTAGCAATCAGCCCCAGCATTTT. As protein: CASSYSPGSNQPQHF.

A few counts support this clone. This chain uses TRBV3-1 (or the pseudogene TRBV3-2) with TRBJ2-5; 13 bases are a match to TRBD2. Trimming took 3 bases from V and 5 from J; bases not matched to a gene: 6. This CDR3 region has 16 residues. Germline V gene lookup returns CDR1 LGHDT and CDR2 YNNKEL (reference sequence). This chain's CDR3 is CASSHRLAGGGETQYF. The CDR3 coding sequence is TGTGCCAGCAGCCACCGACTAGCGGGAGGTGGGGAGACCCAGTACTTC.

In regard to this clone: The sample contains more than one DNA sequence encoding this CDR3. The chain recombines TRBV20-1 with TRBJ1-3; D remains ambiguous. Looked up from germline, CDR1 is DFQATT and CDR2 is SNEGSKA (reference sequence). The CDR3 is made up of 11 amino acids. V was pared by 3 bases and J by 4 bases, with 4 bases between. CDR3 sequence: CSARTGNTIYF. CDR3 nucleotide sequence: TGCAGTGCTAGGACAGGAAACACCATATATTTT.

The rearrangement uses TRBV6-5 and TRBJ1-2; D is uncertain. V lost 2 bases to trimming and J lost 0 bases, with 10 bases between them. Germline assignment: CDR1 MNHEY and CDR2 SVGAGI. This CDR3 spans 15 amino acids. This chain's CDR3 is CASSYADTTNYGYTF. The CDR3 region has the DNA TGTGCCAGCAGTTACGCCGACACAACTAACTATGGCTACACCTTC.

V usage is TRBV6-5 and J usage is TRBJ2-7; tentative D call: TRBD1 (6 bases). Deletions cut 10 bases from V and 1 base from J, with 17 bases between. The CDR3 has 14 amino acids. Germline V lookup: CDR1 MNHEY, CDR2 SVGAGI. This chain's CDR3 is CANPPLGQSYEQYV. The CDR3 coding sequence is TGTGCCAATCCCCCACTCGGACAGTCCTACGAGCAGTACGTC.

The rearrangement joins TRBV19 to TRBJ1-1, with 11 nucleotides matching TRBD1. This CDR3 comprises 16 residues. Looked up from germline, CDR1 is LNHDA and CDR2 is SQIVND (reference sequence). Unmatched junction bases numbered 8, after V lost 5 bases and J lost 3 bases. In nucleotides, the CDR3 is TGTGCCAGTAGTCTCTGGACAGGGGGCTATGACACTGAAGCTTTCTTT. Protein: CASSLWTGGYDTEAFF.

The gene calls are TRBV11-2 and TRBJ2-7, with 7 bases lining up with TRBD1. From germline, CDR1 is SGHAT and CDR2 FQNNGV. The CDR3 spans 13 residues. The V gene end was trimmed by 5 bases and the J gene end by 6 bases; junction bases not matched to a gene: 7. The CDR3 protein is CASSAYRGSEQYV. CDR3 sequence (DNA): TGTGCCAGCAGCGCCTACAGGGGATCCGAGCAGTACGTC.

This clone was seen a single time. This chain joins TRBV15 and TRBJ2-7, with D hard to call. V gave up 0 bases and J gave up 3 bases, with 6 bases separating them. The CDR3 contains 13 residues. Per germline, CDR1 LNHNV and CDR2 YYDKDF (reference sequence). The CDR3 DNA is TGTGCCACCAGCAGAGACCTAATCTACGAGCAGTACTTC. Residues: CATSRDLIYEQYF. Full variable domain (outside the CDR3, taken from reference TRBV15 and TRBJ2-7): DAMVIQNPRYQVTQFGKPVTLSCSQTLNHNVMYWYQQKSSQAPKLLFHYYDKDFNNEADTPDNFQSRRPNTSFCFLDIRSPGLGDTAMYLCATSRDLIYEQYFGPGTRLTVT.